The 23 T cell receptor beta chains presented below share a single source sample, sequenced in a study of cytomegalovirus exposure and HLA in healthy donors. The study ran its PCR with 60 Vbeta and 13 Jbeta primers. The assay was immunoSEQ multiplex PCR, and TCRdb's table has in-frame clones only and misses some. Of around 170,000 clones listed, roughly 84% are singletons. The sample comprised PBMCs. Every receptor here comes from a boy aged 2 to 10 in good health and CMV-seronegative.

This CDR3 reads CASRPLDRGYYGYTF. CDR3 sequence (DNA): TGTGCCAGTAGACCCTTAGACAGGGGGTACTATGGCTACACCTTC. The chain has TRBV19 and TRBJ1-2, with 9 positions matching TRBD1. V gave up 6 bases and J gave up 3 bases; unmatched junction bases: 8. Looked up from germline, CDR1 is LNHDA and CDR2 is SQIVND (reference sequence). The CDR3 length is 15 residues. Based on the CDR3 plus reference TRBV19 and TRBJ1-2, the full variable domain is DGGITQSPKYLFRKEGQNVTLSCEQNLNHDAMYWYRQDPGQGLRLIYYSQIVNDFQKGDIAEGYSVSREKKESFPLTVTSAQKNPTAFYLCASRPLDRGYYGYTFGSGTRLTVV.

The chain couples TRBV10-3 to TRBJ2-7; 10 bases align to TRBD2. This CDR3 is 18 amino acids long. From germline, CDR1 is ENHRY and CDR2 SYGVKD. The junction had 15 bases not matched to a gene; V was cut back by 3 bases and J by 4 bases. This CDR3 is CAISEGEREGRFSYEQYF. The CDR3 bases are TGTGCCATCAGTGAAGGGGAGCGGGAGGGCCGGTTTTCTTACGAGCAGTACTTC.

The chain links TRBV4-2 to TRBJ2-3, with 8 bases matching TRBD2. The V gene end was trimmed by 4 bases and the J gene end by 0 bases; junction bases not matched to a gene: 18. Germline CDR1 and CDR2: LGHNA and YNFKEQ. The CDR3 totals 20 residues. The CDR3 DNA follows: TGTGCCAGCAGCCCCGGCCACCAGACTAGCGCCCAGTCAAGCACAGATACGCAGTATTTT. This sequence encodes CASSPGHQTSAQSSTDTQYF.

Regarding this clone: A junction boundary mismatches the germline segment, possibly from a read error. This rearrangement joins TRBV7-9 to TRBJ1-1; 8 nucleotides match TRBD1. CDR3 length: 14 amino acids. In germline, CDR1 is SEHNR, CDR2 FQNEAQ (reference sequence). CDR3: CSSSPTGGDTEAFF. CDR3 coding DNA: TGTTCCAGCAGCCCAACAGGGGGGGACACTGAAGCTTTCTTT.

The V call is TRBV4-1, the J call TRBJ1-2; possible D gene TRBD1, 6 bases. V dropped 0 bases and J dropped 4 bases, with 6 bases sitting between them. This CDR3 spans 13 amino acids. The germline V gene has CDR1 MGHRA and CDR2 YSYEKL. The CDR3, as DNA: TGCGCCAGCAGCCAAGAAGGGGGCTATGGCTACACCTTC. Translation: CASSQEGGYGYTF.

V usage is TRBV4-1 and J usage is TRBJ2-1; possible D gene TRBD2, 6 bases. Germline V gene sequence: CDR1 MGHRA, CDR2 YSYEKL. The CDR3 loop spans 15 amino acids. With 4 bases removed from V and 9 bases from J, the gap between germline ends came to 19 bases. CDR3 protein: CASSPSRRETGEQFF. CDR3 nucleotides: TGCGCCAGCAGCCCCTCCCGGAGGGAGACGGGTGAGCAGTTCTTC.

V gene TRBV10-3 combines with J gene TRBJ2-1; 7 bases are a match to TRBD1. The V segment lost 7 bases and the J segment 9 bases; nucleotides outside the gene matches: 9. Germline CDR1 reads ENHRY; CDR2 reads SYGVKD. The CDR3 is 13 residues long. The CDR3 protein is CAITTTGLSEQFF. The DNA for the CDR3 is TGTGCCATCACTACGACAGGGTTGAGTGAGCAGTTCTTC.

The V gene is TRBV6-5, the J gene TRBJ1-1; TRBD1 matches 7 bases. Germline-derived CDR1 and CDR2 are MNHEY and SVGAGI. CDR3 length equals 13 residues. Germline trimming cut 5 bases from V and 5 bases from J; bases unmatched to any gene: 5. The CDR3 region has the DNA TGTGCCAGCAGTCGACAGGGCGGGACTGAAGCTTTCTTT. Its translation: CASSRQGGTEAFF.

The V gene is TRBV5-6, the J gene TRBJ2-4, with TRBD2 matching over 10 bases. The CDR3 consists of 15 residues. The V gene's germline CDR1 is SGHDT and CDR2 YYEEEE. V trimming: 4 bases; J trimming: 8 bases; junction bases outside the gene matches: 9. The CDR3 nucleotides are TGTGCCAGCAGCCCCGCTAGCGGGAGTTCGGACATTCAGTACTTC. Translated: CASSPASGSSDIQYF.

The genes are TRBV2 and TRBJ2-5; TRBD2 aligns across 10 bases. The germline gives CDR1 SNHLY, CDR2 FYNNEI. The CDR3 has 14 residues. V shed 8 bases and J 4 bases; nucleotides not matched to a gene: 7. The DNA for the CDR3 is TGTGCCAGCGTGAGCGGGAGGGGCACAGAGACCCAGTACTTC. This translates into CASVSGRGTETQYF.

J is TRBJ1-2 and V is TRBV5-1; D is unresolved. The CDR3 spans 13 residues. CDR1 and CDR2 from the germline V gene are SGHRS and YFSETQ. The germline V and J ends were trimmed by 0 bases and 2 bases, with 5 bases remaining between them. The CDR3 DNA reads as TGCGCCAGCAGCTTGGGCAGGAACTATGGCTACACCTTC. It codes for CASSLGRNYGYTF.

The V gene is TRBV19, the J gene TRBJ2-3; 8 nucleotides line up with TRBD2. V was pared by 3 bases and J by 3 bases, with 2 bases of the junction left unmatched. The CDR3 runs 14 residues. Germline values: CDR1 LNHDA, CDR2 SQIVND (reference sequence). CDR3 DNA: TGTGCCAGTAGTATTTCGGGAGGGACAGATACGCAGTATTTT. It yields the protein CASSISGGTDTQYF.

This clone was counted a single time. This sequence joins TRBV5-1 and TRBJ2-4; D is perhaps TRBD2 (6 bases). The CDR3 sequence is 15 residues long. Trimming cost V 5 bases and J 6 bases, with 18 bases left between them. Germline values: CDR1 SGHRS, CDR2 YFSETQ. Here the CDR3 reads CASSTSPGLGNIQYF. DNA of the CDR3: TGCGCCAGCAGTACCTCTCCGGGACTGGGAAACATTCAGTACTTC.

The CDR3 sequence is CASRKPREGAYYGYTF. CDR3 bases: TGTGCCAGCAGAAAACCCCGGGAGGGGGCTTACTATGGCTACACCTTC. J is TRBJ1-2 and V is TRBV28; 7 bases line up with TRBD1. Germline V gives CDR1 MDHEN, CDR2 SYDVKM. J was trimmed by 3 bases and V by 6 bases; bases with no gene match: 13. The CDR3 is 16 residues long.

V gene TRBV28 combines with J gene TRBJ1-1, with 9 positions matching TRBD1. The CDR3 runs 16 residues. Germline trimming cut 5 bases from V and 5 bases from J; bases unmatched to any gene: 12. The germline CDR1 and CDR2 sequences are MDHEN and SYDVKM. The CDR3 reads CASSPGQGRARTEAFF. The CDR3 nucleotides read TGTGCCAGCAGTCCCGGACAGGGGAGAGCGAGGACTGAAGCTTTCTTT.

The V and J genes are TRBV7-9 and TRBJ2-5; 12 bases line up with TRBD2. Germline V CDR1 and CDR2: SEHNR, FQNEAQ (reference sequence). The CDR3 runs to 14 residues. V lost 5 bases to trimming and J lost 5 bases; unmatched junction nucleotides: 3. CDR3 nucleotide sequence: TGTGCCAGCAGCCCAGGGACTAGCGGGGAGACCCAGTACTTC. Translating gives CASSPGTSGETQYF.

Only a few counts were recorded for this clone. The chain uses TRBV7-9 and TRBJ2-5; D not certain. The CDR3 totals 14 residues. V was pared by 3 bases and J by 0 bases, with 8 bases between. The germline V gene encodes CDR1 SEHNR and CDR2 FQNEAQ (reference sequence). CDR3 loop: CASSLREYQETQYF. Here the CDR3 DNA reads TGTGCCAGCAGCTTGAGAGAGTACCAAGAGACCCAGTACTTC.

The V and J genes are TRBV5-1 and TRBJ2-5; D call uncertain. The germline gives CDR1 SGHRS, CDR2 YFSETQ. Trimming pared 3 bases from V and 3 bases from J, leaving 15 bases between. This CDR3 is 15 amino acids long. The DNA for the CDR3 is TGCGCCAGCAGCTCACCGAGTGGGCTTGAAGAGACCCAGTACTTC. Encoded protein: CASSSPSGLEETQYF. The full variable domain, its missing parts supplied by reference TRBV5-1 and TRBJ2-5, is KAGVTQTPRYLIKTRGQQVTLSCSPISGHRSVSWYQQTPGQGLQFLFEYFSETQRNKGNFPGRFSGRQFSNSRSEMNVSTLELGDSALYLCASSSPSGLEETQYFGPGTRLLVL.

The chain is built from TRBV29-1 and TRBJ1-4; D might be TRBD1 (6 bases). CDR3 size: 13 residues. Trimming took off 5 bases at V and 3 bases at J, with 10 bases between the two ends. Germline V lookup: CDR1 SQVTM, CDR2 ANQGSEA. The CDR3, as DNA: TGCAGCGTTCTGGGGGCGGCTAATGAAAAACTGTTTTTT. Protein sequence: CSVLGAANEKLFF. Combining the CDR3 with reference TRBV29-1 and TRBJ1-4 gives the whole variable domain SAVISQKPSRDICQRGTSLTIQCQVDSQVTMMFWYRQQPGQSLTLIATANQGSEATYESGFVIDKFPISRPNLTFSTLTVSNMSPEDSSIYLCSVLGAANEKLFFGSGTQLSVL.

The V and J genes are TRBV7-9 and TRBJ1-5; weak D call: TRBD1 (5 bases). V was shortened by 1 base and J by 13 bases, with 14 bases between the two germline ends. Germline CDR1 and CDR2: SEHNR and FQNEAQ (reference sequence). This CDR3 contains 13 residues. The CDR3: CASSLGTGGLQHF. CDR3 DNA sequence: TGTGCCAGCAGCTTAGGAACCGGGGGACTTCAGCATTTT.

The CDR3 DNA sequence: TGTGCCAGCAGCTTCATGAACAGGGGCCTAATAGCCAAAAACATTCAGTACTTC. Translating gives CASSFMNRGLIAKNIQYF. V and J are TRBV13 and TRBJ2-4; 7 bases fit TRBD1. CDR1 and CDR2 (germline): PRHDT, FYEKMQ (reference sequence). V lost 3 bases, J lost 0 bases, and 11 bases stayed unmatched. CDR3 size: 18 residues. The entire variable domain, with the rest obtained from reference TRBV13 and TRBJ2-4, is as follows: AAGVIQSPRHLIKEKRETATLKCYPIPRHDTVYWYQQGPGQDPQFLISFYEKMQSDKGSIPDRFSAQQFSDYHSELNMSSLELGDSALYFCASSFMNRGLIAKNIQYFGAGTRLSVL.

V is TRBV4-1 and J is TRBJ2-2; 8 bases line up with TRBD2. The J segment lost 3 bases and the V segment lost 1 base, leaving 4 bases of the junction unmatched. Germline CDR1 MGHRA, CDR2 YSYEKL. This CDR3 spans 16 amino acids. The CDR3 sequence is CASSQVQREYTGELFF. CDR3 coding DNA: TGCGCCAGCAGCCAAGTCCAGCGGGAGTACACCGGGGAGCTGTTTTTT.

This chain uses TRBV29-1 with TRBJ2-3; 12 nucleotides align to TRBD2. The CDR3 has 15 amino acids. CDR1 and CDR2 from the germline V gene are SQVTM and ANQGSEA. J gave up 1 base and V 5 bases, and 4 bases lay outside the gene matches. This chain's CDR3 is CSVRTSGIGTDTQYF. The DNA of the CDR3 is TGCAGCGTTAGGACTAGCGGGATCGGCACAGATACGCAGTATTTT.